This TCR beta chain was sequenced for a study of blood T cell repertoires in COVID-19. Turning to the study itself: The United States, Italy and Spain provided the acute and convalescent COVID-19 samples. PBMCs, B-cell-depleted T cells, or T cells provided the cDNA or gDNA that made up the material.

The V gene lost 8 bases and the J gene lost 9 bases, with 8 bases spanning the gap. Germline assignment: CDR1 SNHLY and CDR2 FYNNEI. The CDR3 sequence is 11 residues long. Original processing methods: Quantification of nucleated cells was approximated via reference gene primer amplification. Clones were sequenced by immunoSEQ multiplex PCR, and TCRdb holds only the in-frame ones, with some missing. V and J calls and clone size come straight from that table; D and trimming were deduced from the DNA. The data hold over 350,000 clones, with 85% to 90% observed a single time. The chain combines TRBV2 with TRBJ1-6; D is unresolved. Sequencing was carried out using peripheral blood. This receptor was taken from a woman in her thirties with acute or convalescent COVID-19. In DNA, the CDR3 is TGTGCCAGCGCGGGGTCTTCACCCCTCCACTTT. Translating it yields CASAGSSPLHF.